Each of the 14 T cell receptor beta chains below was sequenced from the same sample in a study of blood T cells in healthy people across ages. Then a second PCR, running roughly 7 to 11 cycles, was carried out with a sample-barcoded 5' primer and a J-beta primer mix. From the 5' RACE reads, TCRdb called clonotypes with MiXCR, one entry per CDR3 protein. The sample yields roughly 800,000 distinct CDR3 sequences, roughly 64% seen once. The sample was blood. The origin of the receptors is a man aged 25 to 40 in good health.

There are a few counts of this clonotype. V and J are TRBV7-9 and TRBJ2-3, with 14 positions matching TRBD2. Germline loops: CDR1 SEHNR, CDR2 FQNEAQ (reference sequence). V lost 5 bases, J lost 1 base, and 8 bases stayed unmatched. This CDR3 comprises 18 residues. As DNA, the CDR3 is TGTGCCAGCAGCCCCGGACTAGCGGGAGGTGGGGGCACAGATACGCAGTATTTT. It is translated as CASSPGLAGGGGTDTQYF.

The CDR3 coding sequence is TGTGCCATCAGGGGGGACAGGGGGACCTACGAGCAGTACTTC. Residues: CAIRGDRGTYEQYF. V gene TRBV10-3 combines with J gene TRBJ2-7; TRBD1 matches 11 bases. The CDR3 extends over 14 amino acids. V lost 6 bases and J lost 2; bases outside the gene matches: 3. Germline assignment: CDR1 ENHRY and CDR2 SYGVKD.

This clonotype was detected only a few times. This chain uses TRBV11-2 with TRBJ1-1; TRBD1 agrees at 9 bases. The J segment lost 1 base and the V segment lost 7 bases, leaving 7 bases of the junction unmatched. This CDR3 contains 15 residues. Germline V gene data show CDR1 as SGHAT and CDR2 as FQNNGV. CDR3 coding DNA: TGTGCCAGCACGGACAGGGGCGGCAGGAACACTGAAGCTTTCTTT. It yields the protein CASTDRGGRNTEAFF.

CDR3 DNA sequence: TGTGCCAGCAGCACGCCCCGGGACGGTACGCCGCGAGTGGGGGAGACCCAGTACTTC. As protein: CASSTPRDGTPRVGETQYF. The rearrangement uses TRBV7-8 and TRBJ2-5, with D perhaps given as TRBD1 or TRBD2 (5 bases each). This CDR3 comprises 19 residues. In germline, CDR1 is SGHVS, CDR2 FQNEAQ. Trimming left V 5 bases short and J 5 bases short, with 30 bases between.

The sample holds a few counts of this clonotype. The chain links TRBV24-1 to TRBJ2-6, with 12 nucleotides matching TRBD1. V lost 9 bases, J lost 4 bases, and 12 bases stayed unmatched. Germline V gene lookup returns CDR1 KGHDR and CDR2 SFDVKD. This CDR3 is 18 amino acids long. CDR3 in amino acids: CATYNGGQGALGANVLTF. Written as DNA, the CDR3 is TGTGCCACCTACAATGGGGGACAGGGGGCCTTGGGGGCCAACGTCCTGACTTTC.

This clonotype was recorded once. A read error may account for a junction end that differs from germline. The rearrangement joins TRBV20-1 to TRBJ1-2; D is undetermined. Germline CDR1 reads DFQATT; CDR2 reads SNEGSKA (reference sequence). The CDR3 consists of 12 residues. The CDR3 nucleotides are TGCGGTGCGAACGACGGGTACTACGGCTACACCTTC. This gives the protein CGANDGYYGYTF.

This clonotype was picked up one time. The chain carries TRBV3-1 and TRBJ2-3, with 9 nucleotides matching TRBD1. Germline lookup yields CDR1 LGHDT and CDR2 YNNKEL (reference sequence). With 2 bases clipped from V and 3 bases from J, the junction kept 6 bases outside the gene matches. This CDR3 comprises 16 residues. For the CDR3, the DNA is TGTGCCAGCAGCCAAAGGGGACAGGGCTGGACAGATACGCAGTATTTT. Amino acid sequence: CASSQRGQGWTDTQYF.

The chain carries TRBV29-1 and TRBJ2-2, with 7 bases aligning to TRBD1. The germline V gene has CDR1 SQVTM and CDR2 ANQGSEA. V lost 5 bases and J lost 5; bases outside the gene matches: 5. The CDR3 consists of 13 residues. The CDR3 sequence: CSVNRGGTGELFF. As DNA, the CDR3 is TGCAGCGTTAACAGGGGTGGTACCGGGGAGCTGTTTTTT.

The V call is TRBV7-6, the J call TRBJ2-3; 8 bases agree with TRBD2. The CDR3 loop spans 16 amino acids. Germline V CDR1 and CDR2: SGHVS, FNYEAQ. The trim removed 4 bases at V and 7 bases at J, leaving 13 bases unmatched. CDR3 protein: CASSSNPGTSIHTQYF. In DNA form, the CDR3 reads TGTGCCAGCAGCTCAAACCCCGGGACTAGTATTCATACGCAGTATTTT.

This CDR3 is CASSERDSYLFYGYTF. CDR3 in DNA: TGTGCCAGCAGCGAACGGGACAGCTATTTGTTCTATGGCTACACCTTC. The V gene is TRBV7-2, the J gene TRBJ1-2; 7 bases align to TRBD1. Trimming removed 5 bases from V and 4 bases from J; junction bases left unmatched: 13. The V gene's germline CDR1 is SGHTA and CDR2 FQGNSA. This CDR3 is 16 amino acids long.

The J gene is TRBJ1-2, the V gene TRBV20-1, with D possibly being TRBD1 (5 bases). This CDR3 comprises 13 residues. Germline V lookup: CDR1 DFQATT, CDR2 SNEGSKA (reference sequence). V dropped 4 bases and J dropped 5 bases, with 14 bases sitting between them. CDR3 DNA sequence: TGCAGTGCTACCCGGCAGGGCCTATATGGCTACACCTTC. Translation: CSATRQGLYGYTF.

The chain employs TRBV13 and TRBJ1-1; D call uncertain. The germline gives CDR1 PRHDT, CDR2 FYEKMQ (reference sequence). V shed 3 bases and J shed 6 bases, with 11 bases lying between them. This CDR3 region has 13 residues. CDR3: CASSFHLGAEAFF. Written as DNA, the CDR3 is TGTGCCAGCAGCTTCCATCTGGGAGCTGAAGCTTTCTTT.

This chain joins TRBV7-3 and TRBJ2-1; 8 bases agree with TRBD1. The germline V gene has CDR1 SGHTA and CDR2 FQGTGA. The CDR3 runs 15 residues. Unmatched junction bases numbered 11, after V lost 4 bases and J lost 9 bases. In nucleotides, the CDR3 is TGTGCCAGCAGCTCCCAGGGGGCTTTTCCCGGTGAGCAGTTCTTC. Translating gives CASSSQGAFPGEQFF.

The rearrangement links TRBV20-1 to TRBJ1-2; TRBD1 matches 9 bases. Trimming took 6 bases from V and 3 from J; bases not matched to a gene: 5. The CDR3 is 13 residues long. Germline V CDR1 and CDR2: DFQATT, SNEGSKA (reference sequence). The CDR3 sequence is CSARDREDYGYTF. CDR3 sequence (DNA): TGCAGTGCGCGGGACAGGGAAGACTATGGCTACACCTTC.